This T cell receptor (beta chain) is drawn from a study of OX40 agonist ivuxolimab in advanced cancers. Broader study findings: Clonal expansion by week 6 occurred in CD4+ and CD8+ blood T cells (at 0.1 to 3.0 mg/kg).

The CDR3 has 17 residues. Germline CDR1 SGHTA, CDR2 FQGTGA. V lost 1 base and J 2 bases, leaving 14 bases between the germline ends. The method was immunoSEQ multiplex PCR; TCRdb's version includes in-frame clones alone and lacks a portion of them. The sample records 16,000 or so clones, around 88% being singletons. A note on this clone: Its specificity is unknown.

Patients with autoimmune history or systemic immunosuppression were excluded. The starting material was CD4+ or CD8+ T cells sorted from blood, obtained in a trial of the OX40 agonist ivuxolimab. This sequence joins TRBV7-3 and TRBJ2-2, with TRBD1 as a possible D gene (5 bases). The clonotype originates from an adult with an advanced solid tumor such as melanoma, head and neck, liver or kidney cancer. The CDR3 DNA reads as TGTGCCAGCAGCTTAAATCCATCGACAGATAACACCGGGGAGCTGTTTTTT. Amino acids: CASSLNPSTDNTGELFF.